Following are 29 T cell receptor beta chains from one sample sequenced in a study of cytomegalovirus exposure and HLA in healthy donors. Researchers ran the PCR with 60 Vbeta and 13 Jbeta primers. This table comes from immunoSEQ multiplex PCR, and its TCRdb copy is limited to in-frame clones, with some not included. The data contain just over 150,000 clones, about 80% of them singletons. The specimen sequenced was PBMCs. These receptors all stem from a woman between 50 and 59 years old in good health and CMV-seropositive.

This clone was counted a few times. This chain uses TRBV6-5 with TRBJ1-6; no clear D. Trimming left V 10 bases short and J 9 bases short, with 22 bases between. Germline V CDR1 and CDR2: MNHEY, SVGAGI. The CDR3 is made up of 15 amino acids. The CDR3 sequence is CATRRAQKSLSPLHF. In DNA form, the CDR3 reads TGTGCCACCCGGCGGGCACAAAAAAGCCTTTCACCCCTCCACTTT.

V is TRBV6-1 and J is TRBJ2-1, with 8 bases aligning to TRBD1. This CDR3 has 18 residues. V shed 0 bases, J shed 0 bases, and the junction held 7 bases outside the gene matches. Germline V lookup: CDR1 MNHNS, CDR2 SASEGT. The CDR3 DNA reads TGTGCCAGCAGTGAAGCCTGGACAGGGCCAGTCTCCTACAATGAGCAGTTCTTC. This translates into CASSEAWTGPVSYNEQFF.

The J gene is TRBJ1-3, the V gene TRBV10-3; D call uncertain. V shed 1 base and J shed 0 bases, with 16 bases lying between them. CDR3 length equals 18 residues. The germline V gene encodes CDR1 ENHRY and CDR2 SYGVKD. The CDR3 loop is CAISEWSRGVLSGNTIYF. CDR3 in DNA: TGTGCCATCAGTGAGTGGAGCCGGGGTGTCCTCTCTGGAAACACCATATATTTT.

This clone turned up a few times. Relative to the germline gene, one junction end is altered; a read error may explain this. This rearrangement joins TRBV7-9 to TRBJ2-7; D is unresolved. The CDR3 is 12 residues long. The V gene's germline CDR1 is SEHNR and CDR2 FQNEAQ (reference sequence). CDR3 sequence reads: CSSSLQTYEQYF. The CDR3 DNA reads TGTTCCAGCAGCTTACAAACCTACGAGCAGTACTTC. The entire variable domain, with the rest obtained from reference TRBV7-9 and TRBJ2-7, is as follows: DTGVSQNPRHKITKRGQNVTFRCDPISEHNRLYWYRQTLGQGPEFLTYFQNEAQLEKSRLLSDRFSAERPKGSFSTLEIQRTEQGDSAMYLCSSSLQTYEQYFGPGTRLTVT.

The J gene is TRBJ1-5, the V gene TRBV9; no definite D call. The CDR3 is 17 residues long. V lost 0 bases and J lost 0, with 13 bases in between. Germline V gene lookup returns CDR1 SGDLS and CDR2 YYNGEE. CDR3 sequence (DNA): TGTGCCAGCAGCGTAGACTGGTCGGAGTATAGCAATCAGCCCCAGCATTTT. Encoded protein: CASSVDWSEYSNQPQHF.

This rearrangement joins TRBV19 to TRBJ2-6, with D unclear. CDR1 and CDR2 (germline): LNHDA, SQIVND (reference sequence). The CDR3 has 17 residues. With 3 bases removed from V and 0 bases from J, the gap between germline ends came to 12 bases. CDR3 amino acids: CASSIDMLSSGANVLTF. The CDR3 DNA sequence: TGTGCCAGTAGTATCGACATGTTGAGCTCTGGGGCCAACGTCCTGACTTTC. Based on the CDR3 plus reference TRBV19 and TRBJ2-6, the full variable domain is DGGITQSPKYLFRKEGQNVTLSCEQNLNHDAMYWYRQDPGQGLRLIYYSQIVNDFQKGDIAEGYSVSREKKESFPLTVTSAQKNPTAFYLCASSIDMLSSGANVLTFGAGSRLTVL.

CDR3 nucleotides: TGTGCCAGCAGTGAAAGGGGGGGCACTGAAGCTTTCTTT. This codes for CASSERGGTEAFF. V and J are TRBV6-1 and TRBJ1-1, with a tentative D call TRBD1 (6 bases). Trimming shortened V by 2 bases and J by 4 bases, and 8 bases separated the two germline ends. Per germline, CDR1 MNHNS and CDR2 SASEGT. This CDR3 contains 13 residues.

CDR3 region: CASSTGLFTDTQYF. In DNA, the CDR3 is TGTGCCAGCAGCACAGGACTATTCACAGATACGCAGTATTTT. This chain links TRBV7-2 with TRBJ2-3, with D maybe TRBD2 (6 bases). This CDR3 has 14 residues. Trimming cost V 5 bases and J 2 bases, with 11 bases left between them. The germline V gene encodes CDR1 SGHTA and CDR2 FQGNSA.

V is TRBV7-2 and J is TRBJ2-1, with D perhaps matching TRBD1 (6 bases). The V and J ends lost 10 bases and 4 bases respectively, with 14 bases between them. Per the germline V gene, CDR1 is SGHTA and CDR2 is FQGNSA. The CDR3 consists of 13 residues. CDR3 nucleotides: TGTGCCACACAGGGTAGTCAATACAATGAGCAGTTCTTC. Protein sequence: CATQGSQYNEQFF.

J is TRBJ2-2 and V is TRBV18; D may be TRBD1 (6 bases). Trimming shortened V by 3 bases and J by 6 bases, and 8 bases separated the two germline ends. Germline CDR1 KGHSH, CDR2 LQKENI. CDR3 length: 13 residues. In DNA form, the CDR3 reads TGTGCCAGCTCACCGCCAGGGGCCGGGGAGCTGTTTTTT. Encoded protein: CASSPPGAGELFF.

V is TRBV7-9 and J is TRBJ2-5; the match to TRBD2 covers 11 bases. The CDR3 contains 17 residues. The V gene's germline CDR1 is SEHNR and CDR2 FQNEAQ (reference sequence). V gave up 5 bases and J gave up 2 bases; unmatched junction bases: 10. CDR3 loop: CASSRGGLAGGQETQYF. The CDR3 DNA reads TGTGCCAGCAGCCGAGGGGGGCTAGCGGGAGGACAAGAGACCCAGTACTTC. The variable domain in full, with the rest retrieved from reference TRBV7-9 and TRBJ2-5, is DTGVSQNPRHKITKRGQNVTFRCDPISEHNRLYWYRQTLGQGPEFLTYFQNEAQLEKSRLLSDRFSAERPKGSFSTLEIQRTEQGDSAMYLCASSRGGLAGGQETQYFGPGTRLLVL.

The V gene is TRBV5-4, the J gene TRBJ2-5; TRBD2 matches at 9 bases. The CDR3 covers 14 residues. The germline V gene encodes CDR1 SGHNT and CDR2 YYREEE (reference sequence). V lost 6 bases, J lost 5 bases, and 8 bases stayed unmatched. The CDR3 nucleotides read TGTGCCAGCAAGACGGCGGGGGGGCGGGAGACCCAGTACTTC. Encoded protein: CASKTAGGRETQYF.

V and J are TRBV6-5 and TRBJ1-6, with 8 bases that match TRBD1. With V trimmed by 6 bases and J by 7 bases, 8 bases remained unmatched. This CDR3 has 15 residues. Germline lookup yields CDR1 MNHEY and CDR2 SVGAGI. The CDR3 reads CASSDPTGVNSPLHF. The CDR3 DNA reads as TGTGCCAGCAGCGATCCGACAGGGGTGAATTCACCCCTCCACTTT.

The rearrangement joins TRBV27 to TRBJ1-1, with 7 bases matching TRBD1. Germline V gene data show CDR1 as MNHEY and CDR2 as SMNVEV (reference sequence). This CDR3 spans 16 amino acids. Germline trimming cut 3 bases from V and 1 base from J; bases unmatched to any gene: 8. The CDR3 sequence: CASSFPRQGGNTEAFF. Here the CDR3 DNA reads TGTGCCAGCAGTTTTCCCAGACAGGGAGGGAACACTGAAGCTTTCTTT.

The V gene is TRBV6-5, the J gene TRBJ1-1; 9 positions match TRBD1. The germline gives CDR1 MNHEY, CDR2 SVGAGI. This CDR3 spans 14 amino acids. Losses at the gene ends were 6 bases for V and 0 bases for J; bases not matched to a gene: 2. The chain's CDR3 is CASRRTGVNTEAFF. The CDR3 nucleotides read TGTGCCAGCAGGAGGACAGGGGTGAACACTGAAGCTTTCTTT.

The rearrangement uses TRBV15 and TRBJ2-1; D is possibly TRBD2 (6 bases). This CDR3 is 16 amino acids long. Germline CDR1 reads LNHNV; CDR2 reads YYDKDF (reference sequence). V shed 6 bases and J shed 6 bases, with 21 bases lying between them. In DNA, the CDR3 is TGTGCCACCAGTTTTCCACGACTAGTTCTGGGCAATGAGCAGTTCTTC. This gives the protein CATSFPRLVLGNEQFF. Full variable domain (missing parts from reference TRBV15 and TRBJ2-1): DAMVIQNPRYQVTQFGKPVTLSCSQTLNHNVMYWYQQKSSQAPKLLFHYYDKDFNNEADTPDNFQSRRPNTSFCFLDIRSPGLGDTAMYLCATSFPRLVLGNEQFFGPGTRLTVL.

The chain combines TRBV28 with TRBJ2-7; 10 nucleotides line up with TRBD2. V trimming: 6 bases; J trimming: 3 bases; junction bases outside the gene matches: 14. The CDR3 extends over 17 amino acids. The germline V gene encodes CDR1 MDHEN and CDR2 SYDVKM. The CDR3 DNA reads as TGTGCCAGCAGGCCGTCCAGTAGCGGGAGGCTTTTCTACGAGCAGTACTTC. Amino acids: CASRPSSSGRLFYEQYF.

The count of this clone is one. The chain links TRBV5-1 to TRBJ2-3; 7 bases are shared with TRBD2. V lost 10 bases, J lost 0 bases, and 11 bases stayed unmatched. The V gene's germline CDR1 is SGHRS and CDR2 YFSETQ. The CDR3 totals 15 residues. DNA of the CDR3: TGCGCCTCCGCTGCTAGCGGAGCTAGCACAGATACGCAGTATTTT. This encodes CASAASGASTDTQYF.

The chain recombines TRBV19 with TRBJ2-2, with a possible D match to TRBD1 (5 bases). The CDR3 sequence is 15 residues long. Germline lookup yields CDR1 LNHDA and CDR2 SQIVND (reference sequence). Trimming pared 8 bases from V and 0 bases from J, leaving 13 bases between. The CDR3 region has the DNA TGTGCCAGTCACTCAGGGCTGGCGAACACCGGGGAGCTGTTTTTT. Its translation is CASHSGLANTGELFF.

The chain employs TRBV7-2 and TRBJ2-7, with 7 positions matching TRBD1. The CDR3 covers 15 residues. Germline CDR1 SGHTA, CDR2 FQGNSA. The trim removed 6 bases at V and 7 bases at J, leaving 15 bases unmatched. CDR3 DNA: TGTGCCAGCAGAAGAGATCCGGGACAGATATCGGAGCAGTACTTC. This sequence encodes CASRRDPGQISEQYF.

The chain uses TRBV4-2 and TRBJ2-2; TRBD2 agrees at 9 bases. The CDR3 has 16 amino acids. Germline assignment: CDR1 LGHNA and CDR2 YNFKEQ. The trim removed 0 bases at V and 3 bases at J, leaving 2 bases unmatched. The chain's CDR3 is CASSQEIAGDTGELFF. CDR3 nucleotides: TGTGCCAGCAGCCAAGAAATAGCGGGAGACACCGGGGAGCTGTTTTTT.

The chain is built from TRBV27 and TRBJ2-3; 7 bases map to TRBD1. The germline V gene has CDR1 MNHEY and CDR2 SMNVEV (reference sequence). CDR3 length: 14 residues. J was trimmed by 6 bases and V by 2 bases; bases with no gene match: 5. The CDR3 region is CASSLREGADTQYF. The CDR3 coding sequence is TGTGCCAGCAGTTTACGAGAGGGGGCGGATACGCAGTATTTT.

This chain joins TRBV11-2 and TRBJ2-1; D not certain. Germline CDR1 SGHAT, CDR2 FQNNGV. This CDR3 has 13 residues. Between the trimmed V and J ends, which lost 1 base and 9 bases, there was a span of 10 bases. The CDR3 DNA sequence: TGTGCCAGCAGCTTAGGATCTCGCGGTGAGCAGTTCTTC. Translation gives CASSLGSRGEQFF.

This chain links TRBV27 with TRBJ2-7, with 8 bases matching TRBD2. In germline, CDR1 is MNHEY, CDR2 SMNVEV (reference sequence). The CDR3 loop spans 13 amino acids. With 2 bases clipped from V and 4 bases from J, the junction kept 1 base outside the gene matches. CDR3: CASSLSGRYEQYF. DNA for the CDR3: TGTGCCAGCAGTTTAAGCGGGAGATACGAGCAGTACTTC.

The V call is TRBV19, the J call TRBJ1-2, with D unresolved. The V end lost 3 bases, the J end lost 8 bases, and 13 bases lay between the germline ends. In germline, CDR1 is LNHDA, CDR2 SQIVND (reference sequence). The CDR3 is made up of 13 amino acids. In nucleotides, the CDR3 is TGTGCCAGTAGTATCGACGGGAACAGCGGCTACACCTTC. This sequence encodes CASSIDGNSGYTF. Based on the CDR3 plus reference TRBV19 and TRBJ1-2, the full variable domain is DGGITQSPKYLFRKEGQNVTLSCEQNLNHDAMYWYRQDPGQGLRLIYYSQIVNDFQKGDIAEGYSVSREKKESFPLTVTSAQKNPTAFYLCASSIDGNSGYTFGSGTRLTVV.

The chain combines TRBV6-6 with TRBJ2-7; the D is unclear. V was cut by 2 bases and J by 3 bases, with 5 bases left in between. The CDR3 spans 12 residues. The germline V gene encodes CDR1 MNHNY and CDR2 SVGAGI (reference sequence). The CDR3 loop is CASSYTVYEQYF. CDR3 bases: TGTGCCAGCAGTTACACGGTCTACGAGCAGTACTTC.

CDR3 bases: TGTGCCAGCTCACCTCTAGTGACAGAGCTTGGGGTTGAAGCTTTCTTT. Its translation is CASSPLVTELGVEAFF. The chain recombines TRBV18 with TRBJ1-1; possibly TRBD1 for D (5 bases). The CDR3 spans 16 residues. Germline-derived CDR1 and CDR2 are KGHSH and LQKENI. V lost 3 bases and J lost 7, with 21 bases in between. Supplemented by reference TRBV18 and TRBJ1-1, the full variable domain reads NAGVMQNPRHLVRRRGQEARLRCSPMKGHSHVYWYRQLPEEGLKFMVYLQKENIIDESGMPKERFSAEFPKEGPSILRIQQVVRGDSAAYFCASSPLVTELGVEAFFGQGTRLTVV.

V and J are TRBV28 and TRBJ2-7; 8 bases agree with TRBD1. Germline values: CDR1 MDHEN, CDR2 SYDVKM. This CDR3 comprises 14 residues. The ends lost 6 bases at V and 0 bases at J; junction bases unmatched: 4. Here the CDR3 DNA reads TGTGCCAGCAGCGGGGACAGGATCTCCTACGAGCAGTACTTC. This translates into CASSGDRISYEQYF.

The CDR3 sequence is CASSVSTGSYNSPLHF. For the CDR3, the DNA is TGTGCCAGCAGCGTCTCAACAGGCTCCTATAATTCACCCCTCCACTTT. V and J are TRBV9 and TRBJ1-6, with a possible D match to TRBD1 (5 bases). Trimming pared 2 bases from V and 0 bases from J, leaving 9 bases between. CDR1 is SGDLS and CDR2 is YYNGEE in the germline V gene. The CDR3 has 16 residues.